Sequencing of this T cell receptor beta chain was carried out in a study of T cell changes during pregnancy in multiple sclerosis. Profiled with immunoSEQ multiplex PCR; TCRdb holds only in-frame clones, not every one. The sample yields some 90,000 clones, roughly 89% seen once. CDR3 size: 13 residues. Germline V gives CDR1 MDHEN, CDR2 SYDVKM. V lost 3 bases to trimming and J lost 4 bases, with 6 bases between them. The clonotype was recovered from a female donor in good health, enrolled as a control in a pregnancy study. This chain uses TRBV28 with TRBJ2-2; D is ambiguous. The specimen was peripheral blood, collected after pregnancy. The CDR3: CASSFSPTGELFF. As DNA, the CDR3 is TGTGCCAGCAGTTTTAGCCCCACCGGGGAGCTGTTTTTT.